The clone carrying this T cell receptor beta chain was counted many times. TCR beta CDR3 regions were amplified from RNA transcripts. During a first-round RT-PCR of the TCR CDR3, the HTBI primer set was used. TCRdb re-called the multiplex PCR reads through MiXCR, storing one row per CDR3 protein. The table records about 610,000 distinct CDR3 sequences, under 15% of them present only once. This entry comes from a study of T cells in Graves' hyperthyroidism and ophthalmopathy. Unmatched junction bases numbered 3, after V lost 3 bases and J lost 2 bases. The CDR3 loop spans 16 amino acids. From germline, CDR1 is LNHNV and CDR2 YYDKDF (reference sequence).

The sequence was collected from a middle-aged woman with Graves' ophthalmopathy. Sequencing was performed on blood. This chain uses TRBV15 with TRBJ2-6; 8 nucleotides line up with TRBD1. CDR3 DNA: TGTGCCACCAGCAGCAGACAGGGGACTGGGGCCAACGTCCTGACTTTC. This translates into CATSSRQGTGANVLTF.